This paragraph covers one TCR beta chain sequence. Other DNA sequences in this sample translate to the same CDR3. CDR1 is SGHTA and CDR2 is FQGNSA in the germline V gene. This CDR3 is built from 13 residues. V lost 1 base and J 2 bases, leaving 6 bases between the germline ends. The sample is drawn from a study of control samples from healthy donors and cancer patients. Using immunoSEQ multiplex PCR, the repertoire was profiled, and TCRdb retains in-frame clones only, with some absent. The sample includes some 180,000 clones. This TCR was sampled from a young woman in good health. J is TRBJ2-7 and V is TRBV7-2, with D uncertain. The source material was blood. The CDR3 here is CASSLVETYEQYF. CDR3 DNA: TGTGCCAGCAGCTTAGTGGAGACCTACGAGCAGTACTTC.